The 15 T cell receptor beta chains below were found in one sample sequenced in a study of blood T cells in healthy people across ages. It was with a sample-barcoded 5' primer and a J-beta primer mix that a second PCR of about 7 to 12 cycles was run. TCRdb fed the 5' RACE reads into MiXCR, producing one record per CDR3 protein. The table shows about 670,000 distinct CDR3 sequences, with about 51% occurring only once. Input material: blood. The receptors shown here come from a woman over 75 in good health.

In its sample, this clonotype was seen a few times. The DNA of the CDR3 is TGTGCCAGCAGTAACGGCCCGAATCAGCCCCAGCATTTT. This translates into CASSNGPNQPQHF. This chain links TRBV7-3 with TRBJ1-5; D is unresolved. The CDR3 totals 13 residues. Between the trimmed V and J ends, which lost 6 bases and 4 bases, there was a span of 10 bases. Looked up from germline, CDR1 is SGHTA and CDR2 is FQGTGA.

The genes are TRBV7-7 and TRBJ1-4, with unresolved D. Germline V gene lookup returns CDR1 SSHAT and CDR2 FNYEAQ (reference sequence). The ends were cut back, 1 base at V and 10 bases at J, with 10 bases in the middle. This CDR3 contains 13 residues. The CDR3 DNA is TGTGCCAGCAGCTTAGAATCTACCGGAAAACTGTTTTTT. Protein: CASSLESTGKLFF. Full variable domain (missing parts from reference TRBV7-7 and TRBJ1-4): GAGVSQSPRYKVTKRGQDVTLRCDPISSHATLYWYQQALGQGPEFLTYFNYEAQPDKSGLPSDRFSAERPEGSISTLTIQRTEQRDSAMYRCASSLESTGKLFFGSGTQLSVL.

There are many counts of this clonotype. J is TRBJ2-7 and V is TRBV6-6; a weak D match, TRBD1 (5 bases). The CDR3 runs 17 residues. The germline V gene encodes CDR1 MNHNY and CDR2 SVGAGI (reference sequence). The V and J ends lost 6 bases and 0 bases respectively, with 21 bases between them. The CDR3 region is CASRSRSQGFSSYEQYF. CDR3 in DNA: TGTGCCAGCAGATCCCGCTCCCAGGGCTTTAGCTCCTACGAGCAGTACTTC.

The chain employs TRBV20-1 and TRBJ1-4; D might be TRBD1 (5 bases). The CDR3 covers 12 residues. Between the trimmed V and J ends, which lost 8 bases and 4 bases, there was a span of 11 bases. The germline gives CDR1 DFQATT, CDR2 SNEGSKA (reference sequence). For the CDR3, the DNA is TGCAGTCACCGGGGCAATAATGAAAAACTGTTTTTT. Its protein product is CSHRGNNEKLFF.

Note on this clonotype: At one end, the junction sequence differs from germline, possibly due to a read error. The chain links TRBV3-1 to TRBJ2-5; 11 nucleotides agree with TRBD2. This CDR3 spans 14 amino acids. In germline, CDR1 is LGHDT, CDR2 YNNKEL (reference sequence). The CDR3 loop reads CASSYGASGRTQYF. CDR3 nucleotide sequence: TGCGCCAGCAGCTATGGGGCTAGCGGGAGGACGCAGTACTTC.

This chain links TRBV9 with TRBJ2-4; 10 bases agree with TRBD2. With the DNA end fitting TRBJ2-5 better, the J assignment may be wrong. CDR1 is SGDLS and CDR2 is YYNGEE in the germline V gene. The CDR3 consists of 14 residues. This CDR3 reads CASSPLTSGETQYF. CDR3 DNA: TGTGCCAGCAGCCCGTTGACTAGCGGGGAGACCCAGTACTTC.

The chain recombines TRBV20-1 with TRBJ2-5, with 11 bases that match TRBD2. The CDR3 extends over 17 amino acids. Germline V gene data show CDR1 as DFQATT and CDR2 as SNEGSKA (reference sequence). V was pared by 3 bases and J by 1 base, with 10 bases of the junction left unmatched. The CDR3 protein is CSASDPSGRTFQETQYF. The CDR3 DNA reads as TGCAGTGCTAGCGACCCTAGCGGGAGGACCTTCCAAGAGACCCAGTACTTC.

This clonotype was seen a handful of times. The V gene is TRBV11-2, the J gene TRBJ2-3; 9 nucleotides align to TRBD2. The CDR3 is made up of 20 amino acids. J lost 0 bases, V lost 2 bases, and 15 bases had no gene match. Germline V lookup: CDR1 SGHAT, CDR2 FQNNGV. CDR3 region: CASSLTLGPSGVSSTDTQYF. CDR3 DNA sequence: TGTGCCAGCAGCTTAACGTTAGGTCCTAGCGGGGTTTCTAGCACAGATACGCAGTATTTT.

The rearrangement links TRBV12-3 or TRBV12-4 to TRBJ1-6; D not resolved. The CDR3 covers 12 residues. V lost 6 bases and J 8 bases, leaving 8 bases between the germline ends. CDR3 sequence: CASRLRDSPLHF. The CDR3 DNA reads TGTGCCAGCAGGTTACGGGATTCACCCCTCCACTTT.

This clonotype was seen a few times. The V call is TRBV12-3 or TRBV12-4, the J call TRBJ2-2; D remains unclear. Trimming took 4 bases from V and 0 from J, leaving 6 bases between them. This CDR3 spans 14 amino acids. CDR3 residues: CASSSDSNTGELFF. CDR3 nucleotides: TGTGCCAGCAGTTCCGACTCGAACACCGGGGAGCTGTTTTTT.

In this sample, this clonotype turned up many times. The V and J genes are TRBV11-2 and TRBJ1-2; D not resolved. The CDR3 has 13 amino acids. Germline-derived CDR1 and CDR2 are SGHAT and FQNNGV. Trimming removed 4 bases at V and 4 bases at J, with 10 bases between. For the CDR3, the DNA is TGTGCCAGCAGCTCCGAGGGAGCCTATGGCTACACCTTC. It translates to CASSSEGAYGYTF.

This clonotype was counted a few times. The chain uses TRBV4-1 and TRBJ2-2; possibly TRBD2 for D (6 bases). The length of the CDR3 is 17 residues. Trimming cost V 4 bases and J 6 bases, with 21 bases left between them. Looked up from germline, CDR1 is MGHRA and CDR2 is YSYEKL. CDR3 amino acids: CASSRLTSPHSPGELFF. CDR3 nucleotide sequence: TGCGCCAGCAGCCGATTAACTAGCCCGCACTCCCCCGGGGAGCTGTTTTTT.

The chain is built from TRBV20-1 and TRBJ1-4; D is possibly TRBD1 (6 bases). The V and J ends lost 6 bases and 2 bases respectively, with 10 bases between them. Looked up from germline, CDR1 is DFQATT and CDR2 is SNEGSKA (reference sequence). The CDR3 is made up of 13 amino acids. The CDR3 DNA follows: TGCAGTGCGAACAGGGCGACTAATGAAAAACTGTTTTTT. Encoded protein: CSANRATNEKLFF.

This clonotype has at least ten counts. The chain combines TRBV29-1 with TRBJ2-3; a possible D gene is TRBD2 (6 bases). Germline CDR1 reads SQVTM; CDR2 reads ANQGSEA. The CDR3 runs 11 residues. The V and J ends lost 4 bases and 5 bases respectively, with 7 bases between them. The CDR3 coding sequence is TGCAGCGTTGTGGGGGGAGATACGCAGTATTTT. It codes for CSVVGGDTQYF.

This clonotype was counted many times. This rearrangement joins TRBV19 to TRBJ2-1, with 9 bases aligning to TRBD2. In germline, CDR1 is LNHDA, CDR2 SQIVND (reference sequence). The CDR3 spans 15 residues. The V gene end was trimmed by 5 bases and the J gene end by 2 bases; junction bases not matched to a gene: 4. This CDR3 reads CASSPPSGTYNEQFF. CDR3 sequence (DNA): TGTGCCAGTAGTCCGCCTAGCGGGACCTACAATGAGCAGTTCTTC. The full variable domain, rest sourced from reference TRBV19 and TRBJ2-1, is DGGITQSPKYLFRKEGQNVTLSCEQNLNHDAMYWYRQDPGQGLRLIYYSQIVNDFQKGDIAEGYSVSREKKESFPLTVTSAQKNPTAFYLCASSPPSGTYNEQFFGPGTRLTVL.